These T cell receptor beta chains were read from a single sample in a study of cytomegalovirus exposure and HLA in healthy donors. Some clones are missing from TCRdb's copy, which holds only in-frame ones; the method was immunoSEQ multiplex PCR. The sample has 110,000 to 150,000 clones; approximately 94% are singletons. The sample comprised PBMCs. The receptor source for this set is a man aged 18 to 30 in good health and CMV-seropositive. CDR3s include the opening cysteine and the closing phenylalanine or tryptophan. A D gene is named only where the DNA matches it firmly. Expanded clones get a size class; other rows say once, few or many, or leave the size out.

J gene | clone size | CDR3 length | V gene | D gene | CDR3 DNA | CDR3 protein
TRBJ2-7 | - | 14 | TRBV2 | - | TGTGCCAGCCGGGTAGGGGTAAGCCCCTACGAGCAGTACTTC | CASRVGVSPYEQYF
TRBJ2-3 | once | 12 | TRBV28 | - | TGTGCCAGCAGGAACTCGGGTGAGACGCAGTATTTT | CASRNSGETQYF
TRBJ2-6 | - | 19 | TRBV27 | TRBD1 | TGTGCCAGCAGTTTACGGGCAGGGGGCCTCCGCTCTGGGGCCAACGTCCTGACTTTC | CASSLRAGGLRSGANVLTF
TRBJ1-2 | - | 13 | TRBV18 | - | TGTGCCAGCTCACCGCGAGGTCCCTATGGCTACACCTTC | CASSPRGPYGYTF
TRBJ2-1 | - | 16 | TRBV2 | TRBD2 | TGTGCCAGCAGTGACGGCCTAGCGGGAAACGGCTATGAGCAGTTCTTC | CASSDGLAGNGYEQFF
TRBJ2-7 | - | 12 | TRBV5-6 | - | TGTGCCAGCAGCCCCGGGACACAGGAGCAGTACTTC | CASSPGTQEQYF
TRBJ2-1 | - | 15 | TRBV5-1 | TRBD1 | TGCGCCAGCAGGGTGGGACAGGGAACCTACAATGAGCAGTTCTTC | CASRVGQGTYNEQFF
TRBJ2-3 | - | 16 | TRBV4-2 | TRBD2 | TGTGCCAGCAGCCAAGTAGCGGGACTAGCGGGATACACGCAGTATTTT | CASSQVAGLAGYTQYF
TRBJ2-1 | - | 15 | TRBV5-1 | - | TGCGCCAGCAGCTTGGGACGGGGAAACGGGAATGAGCAGTTCTTC | CASSLGRGNGNEQFF
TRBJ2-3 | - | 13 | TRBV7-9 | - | TGTGCCAGCAGCTTAGATGGGAGAGATACGCAGTATTTT | CASSLDGRDTQYF
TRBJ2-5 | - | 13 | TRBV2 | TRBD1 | TGTGCCAGCAGGGGGGACAGGGAAGAGACCCAGTACTTC | CASRGDREETQYF
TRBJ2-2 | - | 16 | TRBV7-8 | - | TGTGCCAGCAGCTCCCGGCTGGCTAGACTTAGCGGGGAGCTGTTTTTT | CASSSRLARLSGELFF
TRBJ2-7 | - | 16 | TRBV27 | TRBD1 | TGTGCCAGCAGTCATATGGGACAGGGGATCTCCTACGAGCAGTACTTC | CASSHMGQGISYEQYF
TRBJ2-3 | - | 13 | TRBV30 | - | TGTGCCTGGGCCAGGGGCGGCACAGATACGCAGTATTTT | CAWARGGTDTQYF
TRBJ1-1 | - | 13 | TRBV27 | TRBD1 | TGTGCCAGCAGTCCTTACAGGGGGGAGGGAGCTTTCTTT | CASSPYRGEGAFF
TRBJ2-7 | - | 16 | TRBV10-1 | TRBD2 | TGCGCCAGCAGTGAAAGATCTAGCGGGAGCAGCTACGAGCAGTACTTC | CASSERSSGSSYEQYF
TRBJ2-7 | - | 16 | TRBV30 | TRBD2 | TGTGCCTGGTGCCCGGGGGGGAAGCGGGGGAACTACGAGCAGTACTTC | CAWCPGGKRGNYEQYF
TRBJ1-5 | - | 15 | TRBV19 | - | TGTGCCAGTAGTATAGGTGAGACAGGCAATCAGCCCCAGCATTTT | CASSIGETGNQPQHF
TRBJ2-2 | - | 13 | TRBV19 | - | TGTGCCAGTAGGGTTTCGGGCACCGGGGAGCTGTTTTTT | CASRVSGTGELFF
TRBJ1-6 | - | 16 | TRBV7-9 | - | TGTGCCAGCAGCTTAGAAGTGGGCTTGTATAATTCACCCCTCCACTTT | CASSLEVGLYNSPLHF
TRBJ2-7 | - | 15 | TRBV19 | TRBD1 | TGTGCCAGTAGTGTCACGACAGGGGTAGGGTACGAGCAGTACTTC | CASSVTTGVGYEQYF
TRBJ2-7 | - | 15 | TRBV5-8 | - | TGTGCCAGCAGCCTTACTGGCGCTCTAGGCTACGAGCAGTACTTC | CASSLTGALGYEQYF
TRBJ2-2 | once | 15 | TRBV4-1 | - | TGCGCCAGCAGCCAAGATGCACAGCACACCGGGGAGCTGTTTTTT | CASSQDAQHTGELFF
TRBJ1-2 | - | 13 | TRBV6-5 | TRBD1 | TGTGCCAGCGGACAGGGGGAAGTCTATGGCTACACCTTC | CASGQGEVYGYTF
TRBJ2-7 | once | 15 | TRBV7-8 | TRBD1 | TGTGCCAGCAGCTCCGGACAGGGGGGATATAGCGAGCAGTACTTC | CASSSGQGGYSEQYF
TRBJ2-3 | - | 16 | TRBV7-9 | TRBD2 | TGTGCCAGCAGCTCCTCTAGCGGGGAGAGCACAGATACGCAGTATTTT | CASSSSSGESTDTQYF
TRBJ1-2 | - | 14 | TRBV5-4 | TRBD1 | TGTGCCAGCAGCTCGGACAGGGCTTTTTATGGCTACACCTTC | CASSSDRAFYGYTF
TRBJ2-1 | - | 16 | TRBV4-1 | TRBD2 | TGCGCCAGCAGTTCCATCCTAGCGGGGTCCTACAATGAGCAGTTCTTC | CASSSILAGSYNEQFF
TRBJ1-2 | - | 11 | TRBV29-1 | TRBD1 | TGCAGCGCAGACAGGGAATATGGCTACACCTTC | CSADREYGYTF
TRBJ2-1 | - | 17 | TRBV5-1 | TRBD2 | TGCGCCAGCAGCTCGTCCCGAGCGGGAAGCTCCTACAATGAGCAGTTCTTC | CASSSSRAGSSYNEQFF
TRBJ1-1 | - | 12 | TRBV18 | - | TGTGCCAGCTCCATAACCTCAGGAGAAGCTTTCTTT | CASSITSGEAFF
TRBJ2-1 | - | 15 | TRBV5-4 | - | TGTGCCAGCAGGGTAGCGGCCAGCTCCTACAATGAGCAGTTCTTC | CASRVAASSYNEQFF
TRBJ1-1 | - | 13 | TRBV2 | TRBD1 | TGTGCCAGCAGCGACAGGGTAGAAACTGAAGCTTTCTTT | CASSDRVETEAFF
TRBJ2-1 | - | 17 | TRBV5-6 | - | TGTGCCAGCAGCTTCCCCAAGCGGGCCGCTGGACACAATGAGCAGTTCTTC | CASSFPKRAAGHNEQFF
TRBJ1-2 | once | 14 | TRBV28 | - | TGTGCCAGCAGGACCAGGACAGCTCCCACTGGCTACACCTTC | CASRTRTAPTGYTF
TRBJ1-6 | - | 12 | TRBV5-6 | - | TGTGCCAGCAGCTTACTCAATTCACCCCTCCACTTT | CASSLLNSPLHF
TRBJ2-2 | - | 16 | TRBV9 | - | TGTGCCAGCAGTTCCCGGCAGCCCCTACGGGCCGGGGAGCTGTTTTTT | CASSSRQPLRAGELFF
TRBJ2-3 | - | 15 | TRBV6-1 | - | TGTGCCAGCAGTGAAGGGGGGGGCGGCACAGATACGCAGTATTTT | CASSEGGGGTDTQYF
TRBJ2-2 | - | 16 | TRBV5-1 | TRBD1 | TGCGCCAGCAGCCCCGGGACAGGAGGTAACACCGGGGAGCTGTTTTTT | CASSPGTGGNTGELFF
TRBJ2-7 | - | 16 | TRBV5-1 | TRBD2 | TGCGCCAGCAGCTTCGACCCTTTAGCGGGAGGGAACGAGCAGTACTTC | CASSFDPLAGGNEQYF
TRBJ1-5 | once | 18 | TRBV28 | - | TGTGCCAGCAATGATGGGGCCCTTCGGATATTTAGCAATCAGCCCCAGCATTTT | CASNDGALRIFSNQPQHF
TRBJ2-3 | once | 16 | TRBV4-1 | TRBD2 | TGCGCCAGCAGCCAGGGGCTAGCGGGAGTGTACGATACGCAGTATTTT | CASSQGLAGVYDTQYF
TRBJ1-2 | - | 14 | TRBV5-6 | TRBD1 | TGTGCCAGCAGTTGGACAGGGGGGACCTATGGCTACACCTTC | CASSWTGGTYGYTF
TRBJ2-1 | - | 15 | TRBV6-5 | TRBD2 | TGTGCCAGCAGCCATCCGTTCGCGGCGGGAGACGAGCAGTTCTTC | CASSHPFAAGDEQFF
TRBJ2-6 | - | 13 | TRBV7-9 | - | TGTGCCAGCAGCTTAGCCCTGGCCAACGTCCTGACTTTC | CASSLALANVLTF
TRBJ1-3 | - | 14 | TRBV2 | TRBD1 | TGTGCCACGCGTTCGGGACAGGGAAGAAACACCATATATTTT | CATRSGQGRNTIYF
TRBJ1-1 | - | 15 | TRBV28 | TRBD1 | TGTGCCAGCAGCCAGACAGGGGCCGCGAACACTGAAGCTTTCTTT | CASSQTGAANTEAFF
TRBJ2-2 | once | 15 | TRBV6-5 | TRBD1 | TGTGCCAGCAGCAGGGACAGGGTCAGGTTCGGGGAGCTGTTTTTT | CASSRDRVRFGELFF
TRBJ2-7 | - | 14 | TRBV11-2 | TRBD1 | TGTGCCAGCAGCTCGGGACAGGGGGCCTGGGAGCAGTACTTC | CASSSGQGAWEQYF
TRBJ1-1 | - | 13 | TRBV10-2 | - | TGCGCCAGCGACTGGAGAAGAAACACTGAAGCTTTCTTT | CASDWRRNTEAFF
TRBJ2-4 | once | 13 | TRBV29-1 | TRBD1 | TGCAGCGTTGGCGGACAGGGCGGAAACATTCAGTACTTC | CSVGGQGGNIQYF
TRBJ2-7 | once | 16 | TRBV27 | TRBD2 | TGTGCCAGCAGTTTCGGGGGTAGCGGGAGTATCTACGAGCAGTACTTC | CASSFGGSGSIYEQYF
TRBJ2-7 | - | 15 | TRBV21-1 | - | TGTGCCAGCAGCAAGGGGACAGGGGCATCCTACGAGCAGTACTTC | CASSKGTGASYEQYF
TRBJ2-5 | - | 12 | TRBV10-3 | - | TGTGCCATCAGTGGGCCCGTGGAGACCCAGTACTTC | CAISGPVETQYF
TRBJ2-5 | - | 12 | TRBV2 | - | TGTGCCAGCACCATCGGCCAAGAGACCCAGTACTTC | CASTIGQETQYF
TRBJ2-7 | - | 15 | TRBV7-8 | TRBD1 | TGTGCCAGCAGCCCCCCCTACAGGGGGCAGGGCGAGCAGTACTTC | CASSPPYRGQGEQYF
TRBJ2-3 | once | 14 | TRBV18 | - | TGTGCCAGCTCACCACCGACACGCACAGATACGCAGTATTTT | CASSPPTRTDTQYF
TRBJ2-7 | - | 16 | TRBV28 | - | TGTGCCAGCAGTTACCCCCTTAGGGGCCCACACCTGGAGCAGTACTTC | CASSYPLRGPHLEQYF
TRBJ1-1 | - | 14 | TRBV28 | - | TGTGCCAGCAGTTTACTGGACAGCTTCACTGAAGCTTTCTTT | CASSLLDSFTEAFF